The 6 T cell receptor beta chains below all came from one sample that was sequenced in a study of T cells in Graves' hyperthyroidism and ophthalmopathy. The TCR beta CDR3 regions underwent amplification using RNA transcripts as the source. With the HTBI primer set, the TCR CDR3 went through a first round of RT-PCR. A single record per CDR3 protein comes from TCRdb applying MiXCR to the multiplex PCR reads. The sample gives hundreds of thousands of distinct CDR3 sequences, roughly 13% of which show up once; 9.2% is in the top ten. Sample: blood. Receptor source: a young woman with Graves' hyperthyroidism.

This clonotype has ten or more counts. CDR3 DNA sequence: TGCAGCGTTGAAGTTTGGAGTCTGACTAACTATGGCTACACCTTC. Translated, it gives CSVEVWSLTNYGYTF. The rearrangement joins TRBV29-1 to TRBJ1-2; D not resolved. V was shortened by 1 base and J by 0 bases, with 12 bases between the two germline ends. The germline gives CDR1 SQVTM, CDR2 ANQGSEA. The CDR3 loop spans 15 amino acids. Drawing the rest from reference TRBV29-1 and TRBJ1-2, the complete variable domain is SAVISQKPSRDICQRGTSLTIQCQVDSQVTMMFWYRQQPGQSLTLIATANQGSEATYESGFVIDKFPISRPNLTFSTLTVSNMSPEDSSIYLCSVEVWSLTNYGYTFGSGTRLTVV.

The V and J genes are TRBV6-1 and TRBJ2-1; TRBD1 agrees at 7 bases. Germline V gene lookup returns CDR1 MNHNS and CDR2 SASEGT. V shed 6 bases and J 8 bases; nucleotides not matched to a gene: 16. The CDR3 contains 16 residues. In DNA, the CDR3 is TGTGCCAGCAGCGGAAAAAAAGTGACAGGGAAGGATGAGCAGTTCTTC. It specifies CASSGKKVTGKDEQFF.

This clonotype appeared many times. CDR3 residues: CSARPSSRYEQYF. CDR3 nucleotide sequence: TGCAGTGCTAGGCCTTCTAGCAGATACGAGCAGTACTTC. V usage is TRBV20-1 and J usage is TRBJ2-7, with a possible D match to TRBD2 (5 bases). The CDR3 spans 13 residues. The V gene's germline CDR1 is DFQATT and CDR2 SNEGSKA (reference sequence). The germline V and J ends were trimmed by 3 bases and 4 bases, with 13 bases remaining between them.

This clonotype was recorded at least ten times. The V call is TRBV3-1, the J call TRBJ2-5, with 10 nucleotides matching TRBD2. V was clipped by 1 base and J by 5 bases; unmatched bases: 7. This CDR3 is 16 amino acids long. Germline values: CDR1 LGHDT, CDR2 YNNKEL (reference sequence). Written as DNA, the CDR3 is TGTGCCAGCAGCCAAGTCCCAGCGGGGGGGCGGGAGACCCAGTACTTC. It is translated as CASSQVPAGGRETQYF.

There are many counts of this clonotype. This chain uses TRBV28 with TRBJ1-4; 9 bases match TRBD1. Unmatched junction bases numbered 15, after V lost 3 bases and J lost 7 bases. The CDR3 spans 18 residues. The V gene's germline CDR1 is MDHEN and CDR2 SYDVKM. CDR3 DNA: TGTGCCAGCAGTTTCGAGGTTGGGACAGGGCCTAGGGGTGAAAAACTGTTTTTT. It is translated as CASSFEVGTGPRGEKLFF. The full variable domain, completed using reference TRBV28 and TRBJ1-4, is DVKVTQSSRYLVKRTGEKVFLECVQDMDHENMFWYRQDPGLGLRLIYFSYDVKMKEKGDIPEGYSVSREKKERFSLILESASTNQTSMYLCASSFEVGTGPRGEKLFFGSGTQLSVL.

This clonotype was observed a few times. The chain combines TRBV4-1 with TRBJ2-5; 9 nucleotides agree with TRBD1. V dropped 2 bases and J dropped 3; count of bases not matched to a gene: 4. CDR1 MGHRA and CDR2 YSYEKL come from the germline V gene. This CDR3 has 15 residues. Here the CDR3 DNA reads TGCGCCAGCAGCCAATACAGGGGGCTAAAAGAGACCCAGTACTTC. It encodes CASSQYRGLKETQYF.